This note documents a single T cell receptor beta chain sequence. Per the original data handling: It was from reference gene primer amplification that nucleated cell counts were estimated. Measured with immunoSEQ multiplex PCR; TCRdb has only the in-frame clones, and not every one. The V and J calls and clone size were taken over from that table, and D and trimming were inferred from the DNA. The sample shows 200,000 to 250,000 clones, around 83% of them seen only once. This entry is derived from a study of blood T cell repertoires in COVID-19. Across the study: Samples came from the United States, Italy and Spain, spanning acute and convalescent COVID-19. In each case, the material was cDNA or gDNA derived from T cells, B-cell-depleted T cells, or PBMCs.

Seattle participants joined during active infection and were tracked over time. Germline CDR1 is MNHEY and CDR2 is SMNVEV (reference sequence). Trimming took 6 bases from V and 7 from J, leaving 13 bases between them. The CDR3 has 13 residues. The V gene is TRBV27, the J gene TRBJ2-1; D might be TRBD2 (6 bases). The receptor was isolated from a woman between 50 and 59 years old with COVID-19, enrolled during active disease. The specimen sequenced was peripheral blood. CDR3 nucleotides: TGTGCCAGCAGCCCCTTCCGGGAGAATGAGCAGTTCTTC. Its translation is CASSPFRENEQFF.